One sample yielded the 16 T cell receptor beta chains listed below, sequenced in a study of T cell repertoires in cytomegalovirus infection. In TCRdb, the reads were re-called with MiXCR into one record per CDR3 protein. The sample holds about 320,000 distinct CDR3 sequences, 9% to 9.5% seen once. Input material: PBMCs. These receptors originate from a human donor in good health (CMV status not recorded). Some clones in this sample may be carry-over from other donors' samples.

J is TRBJ2-7 and V is TRBV6-2 or TRBV6-3; either TRBD1 or TRBD2 may supply D (5 bases each). Trimming cost V 7 bases and J 2 bases, with 9 bases left between them. The CDR3 has 12 residues. Germline assignment: CDR1 MNHEY and CDR2 SVGEGT. The CDR3 loop is CASTGTAYEQYF. The CDR3 DNA sequence: TGTGCCAGCACAGGGACCGCCTACGAGCAGTACTTC.

The chain links TRBV6-8 to TRBJ1-1, with TRBD1 matching over 10 bases. The germline V gene encodes CDR1 MNHGY and CDR2 SAAAGT. The CDR3 runs to 19 residues. Trimming at V came to 2 bases and at J to 3 bases, leaving 15 bases not matched to a gene. The CDR3 DNA follows: TGTGCCAGCAGTTACCCTCCTATTCCGGGACAGGGGAAGGACACTGAAGCTTTCTTT. Its translation is CASSYPPIPGQGKDTEAFF.

This clonotype was picked up many times. The chain joins TRBV7-7 to TRBJ2-2; a possible D gene is TRBD2 (5 bases). From germline, CDR1 is SSHAT and CDR2 FNYEAQ (reference sequence). Between the trimmed V and J ends, which lost 5 bases and 0 bases, there was a span of 7 bases. The CDR3 extends over 14 amino acids. The DNA for the CDR3 is TGTGCCAGCAGCCCCGGGACGAACACCGGGGAGCTGTTTTTT. It specifies CASSPGTNTGELFF.

The V gene is TRBV20-1, the J gene TRBJ1-5; 8 bases are shared with TRBD1. The germline gives CDR1 DFQATT, CDR2 SNEGSKA (reference sequence). CDR3 length: 12 residues. CDR3 DNA sequence: TGCAGCGTCGGACAGGGCTCTCAGCCCCAGCATTTT. It is translated as CSVGQGSQPQHF.

The sample holds many counts of this clonotype. V is TRBV12-3 or TRBV12-4 and J is TRBJ1-1; D might be TRBD1 (6 bases). CDR3 size: 14 residues. V shed 8 bases and J shed 6 bases, with 19 bases lying between them. The CDR3 loop reads CASSDRGGGPEAFF. The CDR3 DNA reads TGTGCCAGCTCAGACCGAGGGGGAGGGCCTGAAGCTTTCTTT.

The chain joins TRBV5-8 to TRBJ2-1; 10 bases fit TRBD2. V dropped 3 bases and J dropped 0; count of bases not matched to a gene: 9. The germline gives CDR1 SGHTS, CDR2 YDEGEE. The CDR3 totals 18 residues. The CDR3, as DNA: TGTGCCAGCAGCTGGAAGAAAGGACTAGCGGCCTCCTACAATGAGCAGTTCTTC. Encoded protein: CASSWKKGLAASYNEQFF. The full variable domain, its missing parts supplied by reference TRBV5-8 and TRBJ2-1, is EAGVTQSPTHLIKTRGQQATLRCSPISGHTSVYWYQQALGLGLQFLLWYDEGEERNRGNFPPRFSGRQFPNYSSELNVNALELEDSALYLCASSWKKGLAASYNEQFFGPGTRLTVL.

This clonotype has a handful of counts. V is TRBV7-3 and J is TRBJ1-2; D ambiguous. This CDR3 has 16 amino acids. In germline, CDR1 is SGHTA, CDR2 FQGTGA. Trimming left V 2 bases short and J 10 bases short, with 23 bases between. CDR3 region: CASSLDGLDFELDYTF. CDR3 DNA: TGTGCCAGCAGCTTAGATGGGTTAGACTTCGAATTGGACTACACCTTC.

The chain is built from TRBV7-2 and TRBJ2-1; TRBD2 matches at 14 bases. The CDR3 totals 16 residues. Trimming removed 4 bases from V and 6 bases from J; junction bases left unmatched: 5. Per the germline V gene, CDR1 is SGHTA and CDR2 is FQGNSA. CDR3 residues: CASSSGLAGAGNEQFF. For the CDR3, the DNA is TGTGCCAGCAGCTCGGGACTAGCGGGAGCAGGCAATGAGCAGTTCTTC.

Ten or more counts support this clonotype. This chain connects TRBV11-2 to TRBJ2-7; D possibly matches TRBD1 or TRBD2 (6 bases each). Per germline, CDR1 SGHAT and CDR2 FQNNGV. V lost 5 bases and J 2 bases, leaving 13 bases between the germline ends. CDR3 length equals 14 residues. Written as DNA, the CDR3 is TGTGCCAGCAGCGGGCGGGACACGGCCTACGAGCAGTACTTC. Translating gives CASSGRDTAYEQYF.

The V gene is TRBV6-2 or TRBV6-3, the J gene TRBJ2-5; D uncertain. V shed 0 bases and J shed 5 bases, with 10 bases lying between them. Germline CDR1 is MNHEY and CDR2 is SVGEGT. CDR3 length: 14 residues. The CDR3 region is CASSYSKLLETQYF. The CDR3 nucleotides are TGTGCCAGCAGTTACTCGAAACTGTTGGAGACCCAGTACTTC.

This clonotype came up many times. The genes are TRBV7-2 and TRBJ2-1, with 12 nucleotides matching TRBD2. The length of the CDR3 is 15 residues. V trimming: 8 bases; J trimming: 5 bases; junction bases outside the gene matches: 7. Germline CDR1 reads SGHTA; CDR2 reads FQGNSA. The CDR3 protein is CASHLLAGGNNEQFF. As DNA, the CDR3 is TGTGCCAGCCATTTACTAGCGGGGGGCAACAATGAGCAGTTCTTC.

This clonotype was recorded many times. The J gene is TRBJ1-5, the V gene TRBV15; perhaps TRBD1 as D (6 bases). Trimming took 0 bases from V and 7 from J, leaving 13 bases between them. Germline CDR1 LNHNV, CDR2 YYDKDF (reference sequence). The CDR3 consists of 15 residues. The CDR3 bases are TGTGCCACCAGCAGAGATCGGACAGATGGGCAGCCCCAGCATTTT. Its translation: CATSRDRTDGQPQHF.

The chain uses TRBV4-1 and TRBJ1-3; D uncertain. There are 14 residues in the CDR3. Germline V lookup: CDR1 MGHRA, CDR2 YSYEKL. The V and J ends lost 1 base and 0 bases respectively, with 4 bases between them. The CDR3 region has the DNA TGCGCCAGCAGCCAAGGGGACTCTGGAAACACCATATATTTT. Translating gives CASSQGDSGNTIYF.

The gene calls are TRBV5-1 and TRBJ2-6; D is perhaps TRBD2 (5 bases). The CDR3 loop spans 14 amino acids. CDR1 is SGHRS, CDR2 YFSETQ, per germline. Deletions cut 2 bases from V and 8 bases from J, with 11 bases between. CDR3 residues: CASSFGGSTNVLTF. CDR3 DNA: TGCGCCAGCAGCTTTGGCGGGTCAACCAACGTCCTGACTTTC.

This clonotype came up a few times. The V gene is TRBV7-8, the J gene TRBJ1-3, with no clear D. The CDR3 loop spans 16 amino acids. Germline V gene sequence: CDR1 SGHVS, CDR2 FQNEAQ. Trimming left V 2 bases short and J 0 bases short, with 11 bases between. The CDR3 DNA follows: TGTGCCAGCAGCTTAACCGACGGACTCTCTGGAAACACCATATATTTT. Protein: CASSLTDGLSGNTIYF.

This clonotype was found many times. The rearrangement joins TRBV7-2 to TRBJ1-6; D is possibly TRBD1 (6 bases). CDR3 length: 16 residues. The V gene's germline CDR1 is SGHTA and CDR2 FQGNSA. V lost 4 bases, J lost 5 bases, and 15 bases lay in between. CDR3 protein: CASSYGRGANNSPLHF. CDR3 bases: TGTGCCAGCAGCTACGGGAGGGGGGCTAATAATTCACCCCTCCACTTT.